A selection of T cell receptor beta chains follows, all from one sample in a study of patients and donors after allogeneic stem cell transplantation. TCRdb itself ran the RT-PCR reads through MiXCR, one entry per CDR3 protein. This sample has more than 850,000 distinct CDR3 sequences; approximately 19% occur once, and the top ten carry 5% to 7.5%. Input material: blood, either unsorted or a sorted T cell fraction (not recorded which). The receptor source for this set is a human donor who was either an allogeneic HSCT recipient or a stem cell or donor lymphocyte infusion donor (not recorded which). It is not recorded whose cells these are; they may come from a transplant donor. CDR3s include the opening cysteine and the closing phenylalanine or tryptophan. D genes are given only for firm matches. Not all rows give a size; the values are once, few, many and, for expanded clones, a class.

v_gene,j_gene,abundance,d_gene,CDR3nt,CDR3aa
TRBV19,TRBJ1-1,-,-,TGTGCCAGTATTGGGTGGACTGAAGCTTTCTTT,CASIGWTEAFF
TRBV5-6,TRBJ2-1,few,-,TGTGCCAGCACCACTTCCGGGACTGAGCAGTTCTTC,CASTTSGTEQFF
TRBV20-1,TRBJ1-5,-,-,TGCAGTGCTAGAGTAGCGGGGGAAAGGTCCAATCAGCCCCAGCATTTT,CSARVAGERSNQPQHF
TRBV11-2,TRBJ2-4,-,-,TGTGCCAGCAGCAGCGCCATCCGAAATTTAGCCAAAAACATTCAGTACTTC,CASSSAIRNLAKNIQYF
TRBV20-1,TRBJ2-1,-,TRBD2,TGCAGTGCTCCGAGGACTAGCGGGGGGGCCGTAGGATCCTACAATGAGCAGTTCTTC,CSAPRTSGGAVGSYNEQFF
TRBV15,TRBJ2-7,many,TRBD1,TGTGCCACCAGCAGGGACAGGAAGCTCTACGAGCAGTACTTC,CATSRDRKLYEQYF
TRBV4-3,TRBJ2-5,once,TRBD2,TGCGCCAGCAGCCGTACGACTAGCACAATTTCGGAGACCCAGTACTTC,CASSRTTSTISETQYF
TRBV6-5,TRBJ1-5,-,-,TGTGCCAGCAGTTCTCATGGGCCCCAGCATTTT,CASSSHGPQHF
TRBV5-1,TRBJ2-5,-,TRBD2,TGCGCCAGCAGGTCGGGGGGGCCCGAGGAGACCCAGTACTTC,CASRSGGPEETQYF
TRBV4-3,TRBJ1-2,-,-,TGCGCCAGCAGCCAAGAATCCCGAGGTGGGGGCTATGGCTACACCTTC,CASSQESRGGGYGYTF
TRBV24-1,TRBJ2-2,few,-,TGTGCCACCAGTGCTGTCATCACCGGGGAGCTGTTTTTT,CATSAVITGELFF
TRBV6-1,TRBJ2-3,-,-,TGTGCCAGCAGGGGGTGGGGCGGTCGCGATACGCAGTATTTT,CASRGWGGRDTQYF
TRBV4-1,TRBJ2-3,few,-,TGCGCCAGCAGCCAAGATCCGGGGGCTTCCACAGATACGCAGTATTTT,CASSQDPGASTDTQYF
TRBV6-5,TRBJ2-1,-,TRBD2,TGTGCCAGCAGTTATCGCATAGCGGGGGGCAACAATGAGCAGTTCTTC,CASSYRIAGGNNEQFF
TRBV18,TRBJ2-7,few,-,TGTGCCAGCTCACCGGGGAGGTATCCATACGAGCAGTACTTC,CASSPGRYPYEQYF
TRBV7-2,TRBJ1-2,-,-,TGTGCCAGCAGCCCTTACCCGGGGTTGGGGGGGGGACTTGGCTACACCTTC,CASSPYPGLGGGLGYTF
TRBV5-1,TRBJ2-7,few,-,TGCGCCAGCAGCTTAGGGTGGATAGGCGAGCAGTACTTC,CASSLGWIGEQYF
TRBV12-3/TRBV12-4,TRBJ2-2,-,-,TGTGCCAGCAGTGAATACGGGGCCGGGGAGCTGTTTTTT,CASSEYGAGELFF
TRBV10-3,TRBJ2-2,-,-,TGTGCCATCAGGGGGACTAACACCGGGGAGCTGTTTTTT,CAIRGTNTGELFF
TRBV29-1,TRBJ2-7,few,TRBD1,TGCAGCGTTGCGCTCCGGGACAGAACCTCCTACGAGCAGTACTTC,CSVALRDRTSYEQYF
TRBV9,TRBJ2-1,few,TRBD1,TGTGCCAGCAGTGCAAGAACAGGGGGTGCCTACAATGAGCAGTTCTTC,CASSARTGGAYNEQFF
TRBV29-1,TRBJ1-1,few,TRBD1,TGCAGCGTTGTGGAGGCCAAAGGGGAAACAGGGGGCGGTTTAAGGAAAGCTTTCTTT,CSVVEAKGETGGGLRKAFF
TRBV30,TRBJ2-7,-,-,TGTGCCTGGAGTGTTAAAACTGAGCAGTACTTC,CAWSVKTEQYF
TRBV7-9,TRBJ2-7,-,TRBD2,TGTGCCAGCAGCCGCGAGCGGGGAACCTACGAGCAGTACTTC,CASSRERGTYEQYF
TRBV4-1,TRBJ2-1,-,-,TGCGCCAGCAGGGAGGGGGGCTCCTACAATGAGCAGTTCTTC,CASREGGSYNEQFF
TRBV11-3,TRBJ2-7,-,-,TGTGCCAGCAGCTTCGGGCAGGGGAGATCTCAGTACGAGCAGTACTTC,CASSFGQGRSQYEQYF
TRBV2,TRBJ2-3,-,TRBD2,TGTGCCAGCAGTGTTTTATTCGGGGGGAAAGATACGCAGTATTTT,CASSVLFGGKDTQYF
TRBV11-2,TRBJ2-3,-,TRBD2,TGTGCCAGCAGCTCCCTAGCGGGGCTCACAGATACGCAGTATTTT,CASSSLAGLTDTQYF
TRBV12-3/TRBV12-4,TRBJ2-6,few,-,TGTGCCAGCAGTGCAATCAGGGTCTCTGGGGCCAACGTCCTGACTTTC,CASSAIRVSGANVLTF
TRBV29-1,TRBJ2-3,-,TRBD1,TGCAGCGTTGATTCCGGGACAGGAGATACGCAGTATTTT,CSVDSGTGDTQYF
TRBV24-1,TRBJ2-5,many,-,TGTGCCACCATGGTGGACGGGGAAGAGACCCAGTACTTC,CATMVDGEETQYF
TRBV5-1,TRBJ1-2,few,-,TGCGCCAGCAGCTTGGATTCAGGGCTTGGCTACACCTTC,CASSLDSGLGYTF
TRBV4-2,TRBJ1-3,few,-,TGTGCCAGCAGCCAAGTGCACACCTTCTCTGGAAACACCATATATTTT,CASSQVHTFSGNTIYF
TRBV12-3/TRBV12-4,TRBJ1-5,many,-,TGTGCCAGCAGTTTAGATTCGACTGGAAGCTATAGCAATCAGCCCCAGCATTTT,CASSLDSTGSYSNQPQHF
TRBV12-3/TRBV12-4,TRBJ2-2,many,-,TGTGCCAGCAGTTCAGTGGGGGCCGGGGAGCTGTTTTTT,CASSSVGAGELFF
TRBV4-1,TRBJ1-3,few,-,TGCGCCAGCAGCCAAGAAGGGACCCTCTCTGGAAACACCATATATTTT,CASSQEGTLSGNTIYF
TRBV7-9,TRBJ2-4,few,-,TGTGCCAGCAGCCATAAAACTCCTTTAGCCAAAAACATTCAGTACTTC,CASSHKTPLAKNIQYF
TRBV5-1,TRBJ2-1,-,TRBD2,TGCGCCAGCAGCGCTTTAGCGGGAGGAGGGGACAATGAGCAGTTCTTC,CASSALAGGGDNEQFF
TRBV18,TRBJ1-5,-,-,TGTGCCAGCTCACCTAAGGGCAATCAGCCCCAGCATTTT,CASSPKGNQPQHF
TRBV20-1,TRBJ2-2,few,TRBD1,TGCAGTGCTAGAGATAAAAGGGGGCGCACCGGGGAGCTGTTTTTT,CSARDKRGRTGELFF
TRBV20-1,TRBJ2-5,few,-,TGCAGTGCTAGGGAACCCGGGACTCGGGAGACCCAGTACTTC,CSAREPGTRETQYF
TRBV12-3/TRBV12-4,TRBJ1-5,few,-,TGTGCCAGCAGTTTAGGAGGGATTGGTCAGCCCCAGCATTTT,CASSLGGIGQPQHF
TRBV4-3,TRBJ2-4,-,-,TGCGCCAGCAGCCAAGAACAAGGGAGTCCCAACATTCAGTACTTC,CASSQEQGSPNIQYF
TRBV27,TRBJ2-1,-,TRBD2,TGTGCCAGCAGTTTCCTGCTAGCGGGGGGGCCGGTTGAGCAGTTCTTC,CASSFLLAGGPVEQFF
TRBV20-1,TRBJ1-1,few,TRBD1,TGCAGTGCTAGAGAGAGGGCAGGGGGTTACACTGAAGCTTTCTTT,CSARERAGGYTEAFF
TRBV19,TRBJ2-7,-,TRBD1,TGTGCCAGTAGTATGGACAGGGCGGGAGAGCAGTACTTC,CASSMDRAGEQYF
TRBV7-9,TRBJ1-4,-,TRBD1,TGTGCCAGCACCCCATGGGGGACAGAGAATGAAAAACTGTTTTTT,CASTPWGTENEKLFF
TRBV12-3/TRBV12-4,TRBJ2-2,few,TRBD2,TGTGCCAGCAGTTCCCGACTAGCGGCCTACACCGGGGAGCTGTTTTTT,CASSSRLAAYTGELFF
TRBV27,TRBJ2-1,few,-,TGTGCCAGCAGTTTCGTGGCTCCCCCGGGTGAGCAGTTCTTC,CASSFVAPPGEQFF
TRBV2,TRBJ2-2,few,TRBD1,TGTGCCAGCAACATCAACCAGGGGGCTTGGAACACCGGGGAGCTGTTTTTT,CASNINQGAWNTGELFF
TRBV10-3,TRBJ2-1,-,TRBD2,TGTGCCATCAGTGATTTGAAACTAGCGTACTCAAATGAGCAGTTCTTC,CAISDLKLAYSNEQFF
TRBV24-1,TRBJ2-1,-,TRBD1,TGTGCCACCAGTGACCGAGGACAGGGGACTGGTGAGCAGTTCTTC,CATSDRGQGTGEQFF
TRBV20-1,TRBJ2-5,-,-,TGCAGTGCTAGAGTGGTTGGACGGGAGACCCAGTACTTC,CSARVVGRETQYF
TRBV4-1,TRBJ1-4,few,TRBD1,TGCGCCAGCAGCCGAGGACAGGGTTGGGGAAAACTGTTTTTT,CASSRGQGWGKLFF
TRBV6-1,TRBJ1-5,-,-,TGTGCCAGCAGTGATTTATTTAGGACGAATCAGCCCCAGCATTTT,CASSDLFRTNQPQHF
TRBV2,TRBJ1-1,-,-,TGTGCCAGCAGTGAAGAGGGGGGGGCGCACACTGAAGCTTTCTTT,CASSEEGGAHTEAFF
TRBV20-1,TRBJ1-4,few,TRBD1,TGCAGGCCTACACAGGGGGATTTTGGACCTAATGAAAAACTGTTTTTT,CRPTQGDFGPNEKLFF
TRBV6-2/TRBV6-3,TRBJ1-2,few,-,TGTGCCAGCAGGCAGGGTTTTGATGGCTACACCTTC,CASRQGFDGYTF